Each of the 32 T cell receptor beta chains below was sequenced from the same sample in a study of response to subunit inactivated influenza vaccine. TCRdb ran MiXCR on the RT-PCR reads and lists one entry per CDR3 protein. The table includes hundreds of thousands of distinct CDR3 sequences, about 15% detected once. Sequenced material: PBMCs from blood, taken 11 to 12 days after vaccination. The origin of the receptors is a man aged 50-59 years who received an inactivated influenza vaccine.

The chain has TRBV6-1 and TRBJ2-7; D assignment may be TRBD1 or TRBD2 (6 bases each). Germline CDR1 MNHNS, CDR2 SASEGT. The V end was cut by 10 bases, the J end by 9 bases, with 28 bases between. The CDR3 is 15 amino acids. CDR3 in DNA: TGTGCCACCCAGGGTCCAGGGGCGGGATTCCTGCGGCAGTACTTC. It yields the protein CATQGPGAGFLRQYF.

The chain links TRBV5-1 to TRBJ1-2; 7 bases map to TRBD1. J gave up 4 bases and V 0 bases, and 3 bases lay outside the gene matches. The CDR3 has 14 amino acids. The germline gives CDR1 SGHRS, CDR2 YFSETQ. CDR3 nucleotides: TGCGCCAGCAGCTTGGGGGACAGCGCCTATGGCTACACCTTC. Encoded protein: CASSLGDSAYGYTF. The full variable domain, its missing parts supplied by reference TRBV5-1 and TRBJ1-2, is KAGVTQTPRYLIKTRGQQVTLSCSPISGHRSVSWYQQTPGQGLQFLFEYFSETQRNKGNFPGRFSGRQFSNSRSEMNVSTLELGDSALYLCASSLGDSAYGYTFGSGTRLTVV.

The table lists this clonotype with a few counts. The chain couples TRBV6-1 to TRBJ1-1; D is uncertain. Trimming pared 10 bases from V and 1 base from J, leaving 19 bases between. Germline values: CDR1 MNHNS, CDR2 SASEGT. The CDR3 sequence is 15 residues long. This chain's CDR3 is CATRTARRTNTEAFF. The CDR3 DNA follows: TGTGCCACCCGGACGGCTCGACGAACGAACACTGAAGCTTTCTTT.

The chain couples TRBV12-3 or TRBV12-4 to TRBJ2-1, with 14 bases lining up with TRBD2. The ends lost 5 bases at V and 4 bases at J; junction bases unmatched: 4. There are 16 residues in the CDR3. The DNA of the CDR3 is TGTGCCAGCAGTAGGACTAGCGGGGGGCCTTACAATGAGCAGTTCTTC. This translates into CASSRTSGGPYNEQFF.

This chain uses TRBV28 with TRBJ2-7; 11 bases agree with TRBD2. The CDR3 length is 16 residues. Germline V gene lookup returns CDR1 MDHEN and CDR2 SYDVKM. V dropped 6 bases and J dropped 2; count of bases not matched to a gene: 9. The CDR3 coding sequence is TGTGCCAGCAGCGCAACTAGCGGGAGATTCCCCTACGAGCAGTACTTC. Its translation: CASSATSGRFPYEQYF.

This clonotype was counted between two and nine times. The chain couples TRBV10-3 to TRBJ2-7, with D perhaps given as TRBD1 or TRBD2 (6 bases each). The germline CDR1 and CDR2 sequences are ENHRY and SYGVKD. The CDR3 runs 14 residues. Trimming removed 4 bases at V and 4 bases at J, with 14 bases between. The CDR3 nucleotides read TGTGCCATCAGTGCGGGTACAGGGAGGTACGAGCAGTACTTC. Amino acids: CAISAGTGRYEQYF.

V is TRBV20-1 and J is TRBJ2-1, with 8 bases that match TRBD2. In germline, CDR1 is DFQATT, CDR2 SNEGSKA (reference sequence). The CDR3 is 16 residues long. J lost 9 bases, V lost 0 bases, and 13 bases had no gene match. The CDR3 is CSARDAQRGSLVEQFF. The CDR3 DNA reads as TGCAGTGCTAGAGATGCCCAGCGGGGGTCCCTAGTTGAGCAGTTCTTC.

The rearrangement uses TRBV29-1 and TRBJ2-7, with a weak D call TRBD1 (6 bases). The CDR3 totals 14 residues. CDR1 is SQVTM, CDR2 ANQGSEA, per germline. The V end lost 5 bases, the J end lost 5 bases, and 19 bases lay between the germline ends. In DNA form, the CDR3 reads TGCAGCGTTCATTCGGGACACCGAACGGACGAGCAGTACTTC. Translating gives CSVHSGHRTDEQYF.

The CDR3 loop is CASSDFEAFF. The DNA of the CDR3 is TGTGCCAGCAGTGATTTTGAAGCTTTCTTT. The V gene is TRBV6-1, the J gene TRBJ1-1, with D uncertain. Trimming took off 3 bases at V and 7 bases at J, with 3 bases between the two ends. Germline values: CDR1 MNHNS, CDR2 SASEGT. The CDR3 totals 10 residues.

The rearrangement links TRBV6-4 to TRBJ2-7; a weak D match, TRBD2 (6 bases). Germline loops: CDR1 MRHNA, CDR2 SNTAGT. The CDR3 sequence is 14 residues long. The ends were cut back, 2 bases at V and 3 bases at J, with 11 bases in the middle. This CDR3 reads CASSDARDFYEQYF. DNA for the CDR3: TGTGCCAGCAGTGACGCCCGGGACTTCTACGAGCAGTACTTC.

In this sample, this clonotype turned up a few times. The CDR3 DNA is TGTGCCAGCAGCCAATGGGGGGAGGACAATGAGCAGTTCTTC. Amino acids: CASSQWGEDNEQFF. V usage is TRBV3-1 and J usage is TRBJ2-1, with D possibly matching TRBD2 (6 bases). V lost 2 bases and J 5 bases, leaving 10 bases between the germline ends. The V gene's germline CDR1 is LGHDT and CDR2 YNNKEL (reference sequence). The CDR3 has 14 residues.

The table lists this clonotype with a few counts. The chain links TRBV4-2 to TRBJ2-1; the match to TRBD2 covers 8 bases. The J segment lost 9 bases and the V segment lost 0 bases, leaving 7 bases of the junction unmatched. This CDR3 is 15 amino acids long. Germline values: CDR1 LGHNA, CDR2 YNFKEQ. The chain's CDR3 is CASSQDPAGGGEQFF. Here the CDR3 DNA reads TGTGCCAGCAGCCAAGATCCCGCGGGAGGTGGTGAGCAGTTCTTC.

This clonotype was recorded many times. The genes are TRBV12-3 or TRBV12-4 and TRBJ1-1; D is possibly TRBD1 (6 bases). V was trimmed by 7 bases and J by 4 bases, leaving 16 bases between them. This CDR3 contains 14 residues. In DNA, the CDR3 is TGTGCCAGCAACCCTGGGGGGCGGGGCACTGAAGCTTTCTTT. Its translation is CASNPGGRGTEAFF.

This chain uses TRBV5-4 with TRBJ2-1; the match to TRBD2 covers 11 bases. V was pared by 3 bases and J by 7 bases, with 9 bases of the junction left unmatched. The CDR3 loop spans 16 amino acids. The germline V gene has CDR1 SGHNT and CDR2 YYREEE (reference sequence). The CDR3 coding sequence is TGTGCCAGCAGCTCGTACACTAGCGGGAGTACGAATGAGCAGTTCTTC. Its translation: CASSSYTSGSTNEQFF.

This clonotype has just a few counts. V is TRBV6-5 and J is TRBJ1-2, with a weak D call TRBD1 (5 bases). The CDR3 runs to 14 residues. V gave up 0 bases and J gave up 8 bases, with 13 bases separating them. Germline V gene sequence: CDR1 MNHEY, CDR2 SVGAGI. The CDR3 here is CASSYSGGFFGYTF. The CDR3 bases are TGTGCCAGCAGTTACTCGGGGGGGTTTTTCGGCTACACCTTC.

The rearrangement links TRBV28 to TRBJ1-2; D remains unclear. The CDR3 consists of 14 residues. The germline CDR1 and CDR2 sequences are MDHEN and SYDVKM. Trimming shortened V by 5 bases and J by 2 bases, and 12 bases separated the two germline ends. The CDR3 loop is CASSQGPRNYGYTF. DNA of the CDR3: TGTGCCAGCAGTCAAGGACCGAGGAACTATGGCTACACCTTC.

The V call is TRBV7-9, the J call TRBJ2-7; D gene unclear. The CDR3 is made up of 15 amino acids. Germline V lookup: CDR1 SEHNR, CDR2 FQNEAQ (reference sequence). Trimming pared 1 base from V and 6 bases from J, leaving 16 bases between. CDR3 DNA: TGTGCCAGCAGCTTAGGGTCGGCTAGTATGGGCGAGCAGTACTTC. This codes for CASSLGSASMGEQYF.

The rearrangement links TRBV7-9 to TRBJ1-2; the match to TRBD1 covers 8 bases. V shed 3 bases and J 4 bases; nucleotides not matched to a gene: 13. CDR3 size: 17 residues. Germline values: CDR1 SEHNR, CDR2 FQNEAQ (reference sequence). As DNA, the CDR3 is TGTGCCAGCAGCTTTATTTCCCCCTCGCAGGGGGCCTATGGCTACACCTTC. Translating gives CASSFISPSQGAYGYTF. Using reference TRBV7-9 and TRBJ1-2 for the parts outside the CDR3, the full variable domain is DTGVSQNPRHKITKRGQNVTFRCDPISEHNRLYWYRQTLGQGPEFLTYFQNEAQLEKSRLLSDRFSAERPKGSFSTLEIQRTEQGDSAMYLCASSFISPSQGAYGYTFGSGTRLTVV.

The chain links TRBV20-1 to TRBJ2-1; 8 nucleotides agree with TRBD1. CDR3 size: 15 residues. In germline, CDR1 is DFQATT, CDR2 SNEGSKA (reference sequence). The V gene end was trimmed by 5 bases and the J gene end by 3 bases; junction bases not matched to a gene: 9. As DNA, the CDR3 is TGCAGTGCTCCGGTTGGACAGGGCCGCTACAATGAGCAGTTCTTC. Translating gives CSAPVGQGRYNEQFF.

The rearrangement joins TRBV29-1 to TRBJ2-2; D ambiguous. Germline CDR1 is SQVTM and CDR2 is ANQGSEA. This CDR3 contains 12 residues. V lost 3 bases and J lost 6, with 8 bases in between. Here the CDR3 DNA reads TGCAGCGTTGAGCTAGGCGCCGGGGAGCTGTTTTTT. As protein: CSVELGAGELFF.

CDR3 amino acids: CATSDFRNTEAFF. Written as DNA, the CDR3 is TGTGCCACCAGTGATTTTCGGAACACTGAAGCTTTCTTT. J is TRBJ1-1 and V is TRBV24-1; D is unclear. Trimming took off 1 base at V and 1 base at J, with 3 bases between the two ends. CDR3 size: 13 residues. Germline CDR1 KGHDR, CDR2 SFDVKD.

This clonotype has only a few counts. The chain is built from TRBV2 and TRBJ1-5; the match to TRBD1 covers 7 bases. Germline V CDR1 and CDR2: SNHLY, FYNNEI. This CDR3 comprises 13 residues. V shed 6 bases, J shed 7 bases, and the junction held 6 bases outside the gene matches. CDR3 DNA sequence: TGTGCCAGCAGCAGACAGGGTCGGCAGCCCCAGCATTTT. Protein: CASSRQGRQPQHF.

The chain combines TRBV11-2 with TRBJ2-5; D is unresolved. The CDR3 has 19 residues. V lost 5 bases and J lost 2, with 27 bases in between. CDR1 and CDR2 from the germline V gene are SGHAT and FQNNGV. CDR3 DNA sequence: TGTGCCAGCAGCCACTTCGAGACAATAATTCCCTATTCTCAAGAGACCCAGTACTTC. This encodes CASSHFETIIPYSQETQYF.

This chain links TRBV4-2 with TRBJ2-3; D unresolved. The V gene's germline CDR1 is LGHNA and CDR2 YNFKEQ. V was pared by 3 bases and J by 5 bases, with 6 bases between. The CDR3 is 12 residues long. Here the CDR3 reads CASSHPEDTQYF. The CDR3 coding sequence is TGTGCCAGCAGCCACCCAGAAGATACGCAGTATTTT.

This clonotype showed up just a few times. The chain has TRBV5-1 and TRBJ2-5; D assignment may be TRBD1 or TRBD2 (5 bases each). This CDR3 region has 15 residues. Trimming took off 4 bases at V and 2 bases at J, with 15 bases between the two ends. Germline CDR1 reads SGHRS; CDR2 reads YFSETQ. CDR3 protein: CASSGAPGPQETQYF. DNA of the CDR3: TGCGCCAGCAGCGGCGCTCCGGGGCCACAAGAGACCCAGTACTTC.

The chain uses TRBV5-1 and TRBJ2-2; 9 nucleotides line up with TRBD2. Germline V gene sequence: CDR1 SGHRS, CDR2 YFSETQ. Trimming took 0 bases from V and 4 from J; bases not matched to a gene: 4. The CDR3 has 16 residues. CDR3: CASSLEAGGLTGELFF. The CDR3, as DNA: TGCGCCAGCAGCTTGGAAGCGGGGGGCCTCACCGGGGAGCTGTTTTTT.

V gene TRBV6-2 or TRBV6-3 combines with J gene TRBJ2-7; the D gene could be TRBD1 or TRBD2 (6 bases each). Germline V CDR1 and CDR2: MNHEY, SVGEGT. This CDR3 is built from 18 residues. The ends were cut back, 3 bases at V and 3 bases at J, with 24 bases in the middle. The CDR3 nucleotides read TGTGCCAGCAGTTATGCGGGACAAGGCCAACTTTTTTACTACGAGCAGTACTTC. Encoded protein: CASSYAGQGQLFYYEQYF.

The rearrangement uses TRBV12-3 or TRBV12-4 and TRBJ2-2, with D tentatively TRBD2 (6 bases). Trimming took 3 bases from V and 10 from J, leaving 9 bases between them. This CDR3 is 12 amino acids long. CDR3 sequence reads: CASSFGGVELFF. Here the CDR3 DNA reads TGTGCCAGCAGTTTCGGGGGTGTGGAGCTGTTTTTT.

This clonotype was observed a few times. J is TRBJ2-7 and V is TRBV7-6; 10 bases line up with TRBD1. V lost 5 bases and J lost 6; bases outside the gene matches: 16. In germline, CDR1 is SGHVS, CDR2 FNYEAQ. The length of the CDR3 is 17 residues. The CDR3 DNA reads TGTGCCAGCAGCCCCACGGGGGTGTCGGGACAGGGGATCGAGCAGTACTTC. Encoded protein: CASSPTGVSGQGIEQYF.

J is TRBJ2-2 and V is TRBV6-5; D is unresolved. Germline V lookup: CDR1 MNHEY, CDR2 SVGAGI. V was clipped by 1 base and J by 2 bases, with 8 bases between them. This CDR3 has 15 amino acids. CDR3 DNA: TGTGCCAGCAGTTACTTAGGCAGAAACACCGGGGAGCTGTTTTTT. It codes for CASSYLGRNTGELFF.

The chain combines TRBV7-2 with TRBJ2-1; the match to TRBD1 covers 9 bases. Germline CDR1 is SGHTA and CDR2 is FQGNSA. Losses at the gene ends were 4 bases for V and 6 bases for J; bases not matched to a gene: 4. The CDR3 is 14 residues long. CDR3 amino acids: CASSSGQGPNEQFF. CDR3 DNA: TGTGCCAGCAGCTCCGGACAGGGGCCCAATGAGCAGTTCTTC.

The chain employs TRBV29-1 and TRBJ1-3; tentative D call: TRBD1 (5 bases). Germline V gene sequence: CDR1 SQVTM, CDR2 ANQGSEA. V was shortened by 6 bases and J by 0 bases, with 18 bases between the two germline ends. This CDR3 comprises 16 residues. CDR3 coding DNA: TGCAGCGTGTCCCACTCGACAGCGGGCTCTGGAAACACCATATATTTT. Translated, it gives CSVSHSTAGSGNTIYF. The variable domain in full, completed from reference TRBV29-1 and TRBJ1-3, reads SAVISQKPSRDICQRGTSLTIQCQVDSQVTMMFWYRQQPGQSLTLIATANQGSEATYESGFVIDKFPISRPNLTFSTLTVSNMSPEDSSIYLCSVSHSTAGSGNTIYFGEGSWLTVV.